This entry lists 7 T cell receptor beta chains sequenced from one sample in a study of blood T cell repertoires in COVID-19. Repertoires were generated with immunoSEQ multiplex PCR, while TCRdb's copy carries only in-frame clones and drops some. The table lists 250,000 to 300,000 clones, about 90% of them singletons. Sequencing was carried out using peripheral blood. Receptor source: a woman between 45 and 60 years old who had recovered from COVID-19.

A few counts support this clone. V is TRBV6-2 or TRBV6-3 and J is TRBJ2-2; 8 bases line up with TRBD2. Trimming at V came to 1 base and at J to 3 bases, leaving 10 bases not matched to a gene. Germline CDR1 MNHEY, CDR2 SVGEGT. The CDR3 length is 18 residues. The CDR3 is CASSYYQRERSDTGELFF. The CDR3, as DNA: TGTGCCAGCAGTTACTACCAGCGGGAGAGGTCCGACACCGGGGAGCTGTTTTTT.

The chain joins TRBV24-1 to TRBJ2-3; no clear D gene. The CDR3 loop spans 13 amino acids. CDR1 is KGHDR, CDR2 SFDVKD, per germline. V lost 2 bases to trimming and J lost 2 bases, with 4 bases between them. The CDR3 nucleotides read TGTGCCACCAGTGATTCGTCCACAGATACGCAGTATTTT. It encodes CATSDSSTDTQYF.

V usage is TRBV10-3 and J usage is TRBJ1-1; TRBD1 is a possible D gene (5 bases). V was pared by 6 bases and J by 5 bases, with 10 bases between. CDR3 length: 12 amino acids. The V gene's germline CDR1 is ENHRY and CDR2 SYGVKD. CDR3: CAIRERGTEAFF. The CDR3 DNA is TGTGCCATCAGGGAAAGGGGAACTGAAGCTTTCTTT.

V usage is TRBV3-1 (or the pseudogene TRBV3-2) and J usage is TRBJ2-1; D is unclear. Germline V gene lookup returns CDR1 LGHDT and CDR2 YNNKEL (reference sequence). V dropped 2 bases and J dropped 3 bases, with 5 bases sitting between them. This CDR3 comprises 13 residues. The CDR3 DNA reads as TGTGCCAGCAGCCAATCCCTCTACAATGAGCAGTTCTTC. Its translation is CASSQSLYNEQFF.

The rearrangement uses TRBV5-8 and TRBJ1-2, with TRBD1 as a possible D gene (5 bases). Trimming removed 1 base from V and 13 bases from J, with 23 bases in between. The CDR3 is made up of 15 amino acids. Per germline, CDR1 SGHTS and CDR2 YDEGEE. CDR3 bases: TGTGCCAGCAGCTTGACCGGGACGGGGGGACTCGGAAGCACCTTC. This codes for CASSLTGTGGLGSTF.

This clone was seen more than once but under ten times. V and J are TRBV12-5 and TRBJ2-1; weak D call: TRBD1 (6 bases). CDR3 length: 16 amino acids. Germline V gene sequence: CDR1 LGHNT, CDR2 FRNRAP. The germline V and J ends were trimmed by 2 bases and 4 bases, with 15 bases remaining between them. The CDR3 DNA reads TGTGCTAGTGGTTTGCCCCCTCCGGGACAATACAATGAGCAGTTCTTC. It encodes CASGLPPPGQYNEQFF.

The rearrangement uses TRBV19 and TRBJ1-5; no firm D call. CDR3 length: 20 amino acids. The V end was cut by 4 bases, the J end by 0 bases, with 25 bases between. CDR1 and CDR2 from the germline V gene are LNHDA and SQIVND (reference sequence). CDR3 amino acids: CASSTSFKRALLYSNQPQHF. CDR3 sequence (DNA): TGTGCCAGTAGTACATCATTTAAGAGGGCACTACTTTATAGCAATCAGCCCCAGCATTTT. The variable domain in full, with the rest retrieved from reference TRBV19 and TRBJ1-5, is DGGITQSPKYLFRKEGQNVTLSCEQNLNHDAMYWYRQDPGQGLRLIYYSQIVNDFQKGDIAEGYSVSREKKESFPLTVTSAQKNPTAFYLCASSTSFKRALLYSNQPQHFGDGTRLSIL.